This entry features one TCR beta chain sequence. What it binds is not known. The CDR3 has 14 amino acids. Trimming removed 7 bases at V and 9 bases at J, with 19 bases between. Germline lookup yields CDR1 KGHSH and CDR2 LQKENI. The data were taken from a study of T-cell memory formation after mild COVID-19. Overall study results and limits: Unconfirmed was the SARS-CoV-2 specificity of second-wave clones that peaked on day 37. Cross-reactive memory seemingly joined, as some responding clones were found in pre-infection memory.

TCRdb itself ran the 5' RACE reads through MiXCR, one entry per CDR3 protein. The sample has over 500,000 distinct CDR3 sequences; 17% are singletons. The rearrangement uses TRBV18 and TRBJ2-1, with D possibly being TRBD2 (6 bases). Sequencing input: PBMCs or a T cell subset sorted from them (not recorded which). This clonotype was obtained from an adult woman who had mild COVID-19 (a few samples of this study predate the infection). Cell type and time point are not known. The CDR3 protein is CASLPLATLTEQFF. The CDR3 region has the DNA TGTGCCAGCTTACCCCTAGCGACCCTTACTGAGCAGTTCTTC.